These 31 T cell receptor beta chains were all obtained from the same sample, sequenced in a study of cytomegalovirus exposure and HLA in healthy donors. The PCR had 60 Vbeta and 13 Jbeta primers. Clones were sequenced by immunoSEQ multiplex PCR, and TCRdb holds only the in-frame ones, with some missing. Among roughly 150,000 clones listed, about 85% were seen once. The source material was PBMCs. All receptors come from a boy younger than 10 in good health and CMV-seronegative.

The genes are TRBV11-2 and TRBJ2-7; no clear D gene. CDR3 length equals 16 residues. Trimming shortened V by 4 bases and J by 2 bases, and 18 bases separated the two germline ends. The germline V gene has CDR1 SGHAT and CDR2 FQNNGV. The chain's CDR3 is CASSSVSSANPYEQYF. CDR3 nucleotides: TGTGCCAGCAGCTCCGTTAGTTCCGCTAACCCCTACGAGCAGTACTTC.

This chain uses TRBV10-3 with TRBJ1-2; perhaps TRBD1 as D (5 bases). The CDR3 covers 15 residues. Germline CDR1 reads ENHRY; CDR2 reads SYGVKD. V dropped 4 bases and J dropped 2 bases, with 14 bases sitting between them. CDR3 nucleotide sequence: TGTGCCATCAGTGGCCTGCAGGGCTCCAACTATGGCTACACCTTC. Amino acids: CAISGLQGSNYGYTF.

The chain combines TRBV4-1 with TRBJ1-2; 9 bases align to TRBD1. Per germline, CDR1 MGHRA and CDR2 YSYEKL. J gave up 4 bases and V 4 bases, and 7 bases lay outside the gene matches. The CDR3 is 15 amino acids. The CDR3 spells CASSLEQGASYGYTF. The CDR3 DNA reads TGCGCCAGCAGCCTAGAACAGGGGGCGAGCTATGGCTACACCTTC.

This chain joins TRBV30 and TRBJ1-1; a possible D gene is TRBD1 (5 bases). CDR1 is GTSNPN and CDR2 is SVGIG in the germline V gene (reference sequence). CDR3 length: 12 residues. CDR3 residues: CAWAGLNTEAFF. DNA for the CDR3: TGTGCGTGGGCAGGGCTGAACACTGAAGCTTTCTTT.

The V call is TRBV7-9, the J call TRBJ2-7; maybe TRBD1 (5 bases). Trimming removed 3 bases from V and 0 bases from J, with 12 bases in between. The CDR3 totals 15 residues. The germline V gene encodes CDR1 SEHNR and CDR2 FQNEAQ (reference sequence). This CDR3 is CASSFRTPSSYEQYV. CDR3 nucleotide sequence: TGTGCCAGCAGCTTCCGGACACCGAGCTCCTACGAGCAGTACGTC.

V is TRBV11-2 and J is TRBJ1-1; 7 bases match TRBD1. The CDR3 has 16 amino acids. Germline CDR1 SGHAT, CDR2 FQNNGV. The V and J ends lost 3 bases and 5 bases, in that order; junction bases with no gene match: 12. The CDR3 loop reads CASSFRGQTPGTEAFF. CDR3 coding DNA: TGTGCCAGCAGCTTCAGGGGACAGACCCCCGGGACTGAAGCTTTCTTT. Full variable domain (outside the CDR3, taken from reference TRBV11-2 and TRBJ1-1): EAGVAQSPRYKIIEKRQSVAFWCNPISGHATLYWYQQILGQGPKLLIQFQNNGVVDDSQLPKDRFSAERLKGVDSTLKIQPAKLEDSAVYLCASSFRGQTPGTEAFFGQGTRLTVV.

The gene calls are TRBV23-1 and TRBJ1-5; D is ambiguous. TRBV23-1 is reported as an ORF; its role is uncertain. This CDR3 is built from 14 residues. Trimming removed 8 bases at V and 3 bases at J, with 14 bases between. For the CDR3, the DNA is TGCGCCAGCCCTCGACGGGTTTACAATCAGCCCCAGCATTTT. This translates into CASPRRVYNQPQHF.

J is TRBJ1-3 and V is TRBV19, with D maybe TRBD1 (5 bases). V gave up 8 bases and J gave up 0 bases, with 17 bases separating them. This CDR3 comprises 16 residues. Germline assignment: CDR1 LNHDA and CDR2 SQIVND (reference sequence). CDR3 sequence: CASRGVWGLSGNTIYF. The CDR3 DNA follows: TGTGCCAGTCGCGGCGTCTGGGGCCTCTCTGGAAACACCATATATTTT.

This clone came up once. The CDR3: CASNGDSTSEPQHF. The DNA for the CDR3 is TGTGCCAGCAATGGTGACAGTACATCGGAGCCCCAGCATTTT. The V call is TRBV25-1, the J call TRBJ1-5; possible D gene TRBD1, 5 bases. CDR3 length: 14 residues. Trimming shortened V by 7 bases and J by 8 bases, and 18 bases separated the two germline ends. CDR1 and CDR2 from the germline V gene are MGHDK and SYGVNS.

This clone was detected only a few times. The genes are TRBV6-5 and TRBJ1-2, with a possible D match to TRBD1 (6 bases). V was trimmed by 5 bases and J by 4 bases, leaving 11 bases between them. The CDR3 consists of 13 residues. Germline V CDR1 and CDR2: MNHEY, SVGAGI. The CDR3 DNA reads as TGTGCCAGCAGTGAGGGGGAGACCTATGGCTACACCTTC. This gives the protein CASSEGETYGYTF.

The genes are TRBV28 and TRBJ1-2, with D tentatively TRBD1 (5 bases). This CDR3 contains 14 residues. Germline assignment: CDR1 MDHEN and CDR2 SYDVKM. Trimming removed 5 bases at V and 3 bases at J, with 13 bases between. As DNA, the CDR3 is TGTGCCAGCAGTATTTTCAGGGCGGACTATGGCTACACCTTC. Its translation: CASSIFRADYGYTF.

This chain uses TRBV7-6 with TRBJ1-1; 9 bases align to TRBD1. V lost 5 bases, J lost 6 bases, and 7 bases stayed unmatched. Germline CDR1 SGHVS, CDR2 FNYEAQ. The CDR3 loop spans 14 amino acids. In nucleotides, the CDR3 is TGTGCCAGCAGCCCCCGGACAGGGGCATCTGAAGCTTTCTTT. As protein: CASSPRTGASEAFF.

The rearrangement uses TRBV7-9 and TRBJ2-7, with 10 bases lining up with TRBD1. The junction had 8 bases not matched to a gene; V was cut back by 3 bases and J by 6 bases. Germline V gives CDR1 SEHNR, CDR2 FQNEAQ (reference sequence). CDR3 size: 15 residues. CDR3 residues: CASSLGQGKYSEQYF. The CDR3 bases are TGTGCCAGCAGCTTGGGACAGGGGAAGTACTCCGAGCAGTACTTC.

This clone was seen a handful of times. The CDR3 sequence: CASSDGVGTGGLYGYTF. The CDR3 nucleotides read TGTGCCAGCAGTGATGGAGTGGGGACTGGAGGGCTCTATGGCTACACCTTC. This sequence joins TRBV6-4 and TRBJ1-2; a possible D gene is TRBD1 (5 bases). The V gene's germline CDR1 is MRHNA and CDR2 SNTAGT. Trimming removed 3 bases from V and 4 bases from J, with 21 bases in between. The CDR3 consists of 17 residues.

The chain has TRBV2 and TRBJ2-1, with a weak D call TRBD1 (5 bases). The CDR3 has 14 residues. Looked up from germline, CDR1 is SNHLY and CDR2 is FYNNEI. Trimming pared 2 bases from V and 7 bases from J, leaving 12 bases between. CDR3 residues: CASSEQGGLNEQFF. In DNA, the CDR3 is TGTGCCAGCAGTGAACAGGGCGGTCTAAATGAGCAGTTCTTC.

The V gene is TRBV30, the J gene TRBJ1-4; D perhaps matches TRBD1 (5 bases). Germline CDR1 reads GTSNPN; CDR2 reads SVGIG (reference sequence). The germline V and J ends were trimmed by 4 bases and 6 bases, with 15 bases remaining between them. The CDR3 loop spans 14 amino acids. The CDR3 DNA reads TGTGCCTGGACTTATGGGGTGGGGCATGAAAAACTGTTTTTT. Encoded protein: CAWTYGVGHEKLFF.

CDR3 residues: CASHGEGASGYTF. The CDR3 bases are TGTGCCAGCCATGGAGAGGGGGCAAGCGGCTACACCTTC. J is TRBJ1-2 and V is TRBV6-6, with TRBD1 matching over 7 bases. This CDR3 contains 13 residues. Germline-derived CDR1 and CDR2 are MNHNY and SVGAGI (reference sequence). With 8 bases clipped from V and 8 bases from J, the junction kept 11 bases outside the gene matches.

This clone has just one count. The rearrangement links TRBV4-1 to TRBJ1-5, with TRBD1 as a possible D gene (5 bases). The CDR3 extends over 16 amino acids. Germline-derived CDR1 and CDR2 are MGHRA and YSYEKL. V lost 4 bases to trimming and J lost 4 bases, with 17 bases between them. CDR3 coding DNA: TGCGCCAGCAGCCCTATGGAGGCAGGGAGGAATCAGCCCCAGCATTTT. Translation gives CASSPMEAGRNQPQHF.

V and J are TRBV20-1 and TRBJ1-2; 9 nucleotides line up with TRBD1. This CDR3 spans 11 amino acids. V trimming: 8 bases; J trimming: 6 bases; junction bases outside the gene matches: 4. Germline assignment: CDR1 DFQATT and CDR2 SNEGSKA (reference sequence). The DNA of the CDR3 is TGCAGTTACAGGGGGCAACATGGCTACACCTTC. It yields the protein CSYRGQHGYTF.

The rearrangement links TRBV16 to TRBJ2-3, with 14 bases fitting TRBD2. J gave up 7 bases and V 4 bases, and 4 bases lay outside the gene matches. The CDR3 loop spans 15 amino acids. Germline CDR1 KGHSY, CDR2 FQNENV. In DNA form, the CDR3 reads TGTGCCAGCAGCCTGGGACTAGCGGGAGTAAATACGCAGTATTTT. Translating gives CASSLGLAGVNTQYF.

The chain has TRBV28 and TRBJ2-1; 7 bases map to TRBD2. This CDR3 contains 14 residues. V was clipped by 2 bases and J by 4 bases; unmatched bases: 2. Germline values: CDR1 MDHEN, CDR2 SYDVKM. CDR3 sequence: CASSLRTSYNEQFF. In DNA, the CDR3 is TGTGCCAGCAGTTTACGGACTAGTTACAATGAGCAGTTCTTC.

The chain uses TRBV6-5 and TRBJ2-3, with TRBD2 identical over 12 bases. V was clipped by 4 bases and J by 5 bases; unmatched bases: 7. Per the germline V gene, CDR1 is MNHEY and CDR2 is SVGAGI. There are 16 residues in the CDR3. CDR3: CASSSGLAGCLDTQYF. CDR3 DNA: TGTGCCAGCAGTTCAGGACTAGCGGGATGTTTAGATACGCAGTATTTT.

The chain is built from TRBV25-1 and TRBJ2-5; 10 nucleotides agree with TRBD1. CDR1 is MGHDK, CDR2 SYGVNS, per germline. The V and J ends lost 7 bases and 5 bases, in that order; junction bases with no gene match: 7. The CDR3 consists of 14 residues. The DNA for the CDR3 is TGTGCCAGCAAAAGGGACAGGGGCGGTGAGACCCAGTACTTC. Encoded protein: CASKRDRGGETQYF.

The rearrangement uses TRBV15 and TRBJ2-3; TRBD1 matches at 9 bases. Germline-derived CDR1 and CDR2 are LNHNV and YYDKDF (reference sequence). Losses at the gene ends were 5 bases for V and 4 bases for J; bases not matched to a gene: 7. CDR3 size: 15 residues. The CDR3 nucleotides are TGTGCCACCAGCTCACGGGACAGGGCCGCAGATACGCAGTATTTT. It codes for CATSSRDRAADTQYF.

The chain couples TRBV27 to TRBJ1-1, with TRBD1 matching over 8 bases. The V gene's germline CDR1 is MNHEY and CDR2 SMNVEV (reference sequence). The CDR3 totals 16 residues. V shed 8 bases and J 0 bases; nucleotides not matched to a gene: 11. The CDR3, as DNA: TGTGCCAGCCTTGTACAGGGGGGAGCCATGAACACTGAAGCTTTCTTT. As protein: CASLVQGGAMNTEAFF.

The gene calls are TRBV19 and TRBJ1-1; a weak D match, TRBD1 (6 bases). The CDR3 sequence is 16 residues long. The V gene lost 3 bases and the J gene lost 8 bases, with 22 bases spanning the gap. Per the germline V gene, CDR1 is LNHDA and CDR2 is SQIVND (reference sequence). The CDR3 nucleotides are TGTGCCAGTAGTATGTCTGCCGGCCAGGGGCAGGGGGAAGCTTTCTTT. Its protein is CASSMSAGQGQGEAFF. Filled out from reference TRBV19 and TRBJ1-1, the complete variable domain reads DGGITQSPKYLFRKEGQNVTLSCEQNLNHDAMYWYRQDPGQGLRLIYYSQIVNDFQKGDIAEGYSVSREKKESFPLTVTSAQKNPTAFYLCASSMSAGQGQGEAFFGQGTRLTVV.

The chain is built from TRBV9 and TRBJ2-2; a weak D match, TRBD2 (6 bases). The CDR3 extends over 16 amino acids. Germline V CDR1 and CDR2: SGDLS, YYNGEE. The V end lost 2 bases, the J end lost 1 base, and 12 bases lay between the germline ends. The CDR3 reads CASSVGGIRNTGELFF. CDR3 coding DNA: TGTGCCAGCAGCGTTGGCGGGATTAGGAACACCGGGGAGCTGTTTTTT.

The chain joins TRBV10-3 to TRBJ2-5; 8 bases are shared with TRBD2. The V gene's germline CDR1 is ENHRY and CDR2 SYGVKD. This CDR3 has 15 residues. The V segment lost 2 bases and the J segment 2 bases; nucleotides outside the gene matches: 4. The CDR3 loop is CAISEGLALQETQYF. CDR3 nucleotide sequence: TGTGCCATCAGTGAGGGACTAGCACTACAAGAGACCCAGTACTTC.

The chain has TRBV4-1 and TRBJ1-1; D might be TRBD1 (5 bases). CDR1 MGHRA and CDR2 YSYEKL come from the germline V gene. The CDR3 loop spans 17 amino acids. V shed 6 bases and J shed 4 bases, with 24 bases lying between them. Written as DNA, the CDR3 is TGCGCCAGCAGTCGAGAGGCCCAGGGTGTAAGGAGCACTGAAGCTTTCTTT. It encodes CASSREAQGVRSTEAFF.

The gene calls are TRBV28 and TRBJ2-3; D uncertain. The CDR3 sequence is 12 residues long. The germline V gene encodes CDR1 MDHEN and CDR2 SYDVKM. Trimming removed 5 bases at V and 2 bases at J, with 5 bases between. The CDR3 reads CASSTHTDTQYF. The CDR3 nucleotides are TGTGCCAGCAGTACTCACACAGATACGCAGTATTTT.

The rearrangement joins TRBV6-5 to TRBJ1-3; 7 bases are shared with TRBD1. This CDR3 is built from 14 residues. CDR1 is MNHEY, CDR2 SVGAGI, per germline. J gave up 4 bases and V 0 bases, and 0 bases lay outside the gene matches. The CDR3 bases are TGTGCCAGCAGTTACTCGACAGGGGGAAACACCATATATTTT. This translates into CASSYSTGGNTIYF.